One and the same sample provided the 26 T cell receptor beta chains below, sequenced in a study of T cell responses to AZD1222 COVID-19 vaccine. Method: immunoSEQ multiplex PCR; TCRdb's copy keeps in-frame clones and lacks some. The sample has around 150,000 clones, roughly 90% seen once; the top ten hold 4% to 5.5%. Sequenced here: peripheral blood, sampled on day 0 of AZD1222 vaccination. The receptors originated from an adult in good health.

The V gene is TRBV12-3 or TRBV12-4, the J gene TRBJ2-7, with D possibly being TRBD2 (6 bases). This CDR3 spans 12 amino acids. V shed 4 bases and J shed 6 bases, with 10 bases lying between them. The CDR3 loop is CASSWQGGEQYF. DNA for the CDR3: TGTGCCAGCAGTTGGCAGGGAGGCGAGCAGTACTTC.

This clone has just one count. The rearrangement uses TRBV28 and TRBJ1-3; possibly TRBD1 for D (6 bases). The V gene lost 4 bases and the J gene lost 2 bases, with 18 bases spanning the gap. This CDR3 has 17 amino acids. Looked up from germline, CDR1 is MDHEN and CDR2 is SYDVKM. The CDR3 nucleotides are TGTGCCAGCAGTTCCAACAGGGACCCCAGAGCTGGAAACACCATATATTTT. It encodes CASSSNRDPRAGNTIYF.

This sequence joins TRBV27 and TRBJ2-7; TRBD1 aligns across 9 bases. Trimming cost V 4 bases and J 2 bases; bases outside gene matches: 3. The CDR3 spans 14 residues. The V gene's germline CDR1 is MNHEY and CDR2 SMNVEV (reference sequence). CDR3 in DNA: TGTGCCAGCAGTTCGGACAGGGGAACCTACGAGCAGTACTTC. It is translated as CASSSDRGTYEQYF.

The chain recombines TRBV5-1 with TRBJ2-5; D unclear. V lost 2 bases and J lost 1, with 6 bases in between. Per germline, CDR1 SGHRS and CDR2 YFSETQ. The CDR3 contains 13 residues. CDR3 in DNA: TGCGCCAGCAGCTTACTCCCCCAAGAGACCCAGTACTTC. Its translation is CASSLLPQETQYF.

This sequence joins TRBV9 and TRBJ2-1; D possibly uses TRBD1 or TRBD2 (5 bases each). The CDR3 loop spans 15 amino acids. Germline CDR1 and CDR2: SGDLS and YYNGEE. Trimming took 4 bases from V and 0 from J, leaving 11 bases between them. As DNA, the CDR3 is TGTGCCAGCAGCTCCGGGGCGGACTCCTACAATGAGCAGTTCTTC. Protein product: CASSSGADSYNEQFF.

The chain couples TRBV15 to TRBJ2-2; a possible D gene is TRBD2 (6 bases). The CDR3 runs 13 residues. V was clipped by 0 bases and J by 8 bases, with 7 bases between them. Germline-derived CDR1 and CDR2 are LNHNV and YYDKDF (reference sequence). Here the CDR3 DNA reads TGTGCCACCAGCAGAGATGGGAGGGGGGAGCTGTTTTTT. It is translated as CATSRDGRGELFF.

In this sample, this clone turned up many times. The gene calls are TRBV27 and TRBJ1-2; perhaps TRBD1 as D (6 bases). Trimming removed 5 bases from V and 1 base from J, with 8 bases in between. Per the germline V gene, CDR1 is MNHEY and CDR2 is SMNVEV (reference sequence). CDR3 size: 13 residues. CDR3 in DNA: TGTGCCAGCAGTCCGGACAGTAACTATGGCTACACCTTC. Its protein product is CASSPDSNYGYTF.

V gene TRBV28 combines with J gene TRBJ2-1; D may correspond to TRBD1 or TRBD2 (6 bases each). The CDR3 sequence is 15 residues long. CDR1 is MDHEN, CDR2 SYDVKM, per germline. The V gene lost 5 bases and the J gene lost 9 bases, with 20 bases spanning the gap. The CDR3 region has the DNA TGTGCCAGCAGTCTAATAAGGGGGGAGGTAGGTGAGCAGTTCTTC. Amino acid sequence: CASSLIRGEVGEQFF.

The V gene is TRBV7-9, the J gene TRBJ2-5; 8 nucleotides align to TRBD1. Looked up from germline, CDR1 is SEHNR and CDR2 is FQNEAQ (reference sequence). The CDR3 consists of 16 residues. V was pared by 3 bases and J by 0 bases, with 6 bases of the junction left unmatched. CDR3 coding DNA: TGTGCCAGCAGCTTCTCGACAGGGGAATACCAAGAGACCCAGTACTTC. Encoded protein: CASSFSTGEYQETQYF.

This chain joins TRBV28 and TRBJ1-3; TRBD1 might be the D (5 bases). The germline V and J ends were trimmed by 8 bases and 6 bases, with 14 bases remaining between them. Per germline, CDR1 MDHEN and CDR2 SYDVKM. CDR3 length: 13 amino acids. CDR3 sequence (DNA): TGTGCCAGCGGGACCCAGATGGAAAACACCATATATTTT. It is translated as CASGTQMENTIYF.

In its sample, this clone was seen once. This chain links TRBV7-2 with TRBJ2-7; D perhaps matches TRBD1 (6 bases). The germline CDR1 and CDR2 sequences are SGHTA and FQGNSA. This CDR3 has 14 residues. Deletions cut 1 base from V and 4 bases from J, with 11 bases between. This chain's CDR3 is CASSLEQGRYEQYF. The CDR3 DNA is TGTGCCAGCAGCTTAGAACAGGGAAGATACGAGCAGTACTTC.

The V and J genes are TRBV28 and TRBJ2-7; D possibly corresponds to TRBD2 (6 bases). Germline V gene data show CDR1 as MDHEN and CDR2 as SYDVKM. V was shortened by 6 bases and J by 1 base, with 13 bases between the two germline ends. CDR3 length: 14 residues. The CDR3 region has the DNA TGTGCCAGCAGGACCGGGACTTTTTCCTACGAGCAGTACTTC. Protein: CASRTGTFSYEQYF. Based on the CDR3 plus reference TRBV28 and TRBJ2-7, the full variable domain is DVKVTQSSRYLVKRTGEKVFLECVQDMDHENMFWYRQDPGLGLRLIYFSYDVKMKEKGDIPEGYSVSREKKERFSLILESASTNQTSMYLCASRTGTFSYEQYFGPGTRLTVT.

The chain carries TRBV3-1 (or the pseudogene TRBV3-2) and TRBJ2-1; a weak D match, TRBD2 (6 bases). This CDR3 spans 15 amino acids. Trimming cost V 5 bases and J 4 bases, with 15 bases left between them. Looked up from germline, CDR1 is LGHDT and CDR2 is YNNKEL (reference sequence). CDR3 nucleotides: TGTGCCAGCAGCTCCCGACTAGAGTCATACAATGAGCAGTTCTTC. Protein sequence: CASSSRLESYNEQFF.

The chain recombines TRBV5-1 with TRBJ2-1; a possible D gene is TRBD2 (5 bases). Per germline, CDR1 SGHRS and CDR2 YFSETQ. V dropped 0 bases and J dropped 6 bases, with 16 bases sitting between them. This CDR3 is built from 16 residues. The CDR3 protein is CASSLGPGNSGNEQFF. The CDR3 bases are TGCGCCAGCAGCTTGGGACCCGGGAATTCGGGCAATGAGCAGTTCTTC.

This chain links TRBV4-1 with TRBJ1-6, with D possibly TRBD1 on 6 matching bases. The length of the CDR3 is 16 residues. Germline V lookup: CDR1 MGHRA, CDR2 YSYEKL. Trimming cost V 7 bases and J 2 bases, with 15 bases left between them. The CDR3 DNA follows: TGCGCCAGCAAAGCCGTAGGGGGACCCTATAATTCACCCCTCCACTTT. Its protein is CASKAVGGPYNSPLHF.

Only one count was recorded for this clone. The CDR3 loop reads CSAHRNTEAFF. The CDR3 region has the DNA TGCAGTGCCCACAGGAACACTGAAGCTTTCTTT. V is TRBV20-1 and J is TRBJ1-1, with D hard to call. V was trimmed by 6 bases and J by 1 base, leaving 6 bases between them. Germline assignment: CDR1 DFQATT and CDR2 SNEGSKA (reference sequence). The CDR3 is 11 amino acids.

The genes are TRBV5-1 and TRBJ2-2; 13 nucleotides match TRBD2. The germline V gene encodes CDR1 SGHRS and CDR2 YFSETQ. The V gene end was trimmed by 10 bases and the J gene end by 4 bases; junction bases not matched to a gene: 10. The CDR3 runs to 16 residues. The CDR3: CAGSTSGGPLTGELFF. CDR3 nucleotides: TGCGCCGGATCGACTAGCGGGGGGCCTCTCACCGGGGAGCTGTTTTTT.

This chain joins TRBV5-1 and TRBJ2-5; D is uncertain. Germline CDR1 and CDR2: SGHRS and YFSETQ. The CDR3 contains 13 residues. V was cut by 0 bases and J by 5 bases, with 8 bases left in between. The CDR3 sequence: CASSLESFETQYF. CDR3 in DNA: TGCGCCAGCAGCTTGGAATCGTTCGAGACCCAGTACTTC.

The chain has TRBV7-2 and TRBJ2-7; 7 bases line up with TRBD1. The J segment lost 0 bases and the V segment lost 6 bases, leaving 8 bases of the junction unmatched. The CDR3 contains 15 residues. Per germline, CDR1 SGHTA and CDR2 FQGNSA. CDR3 nucleotide sequence: TGTGCCAGCAGGTTTGACAGGGCGAGCTCCTACGAGCAGTACTTC. Translating it yields CASRFDRASSYEQYF.

This chain joins TRBV6-2 or TRBV6-3 and TRBJ1-1, with D hard to call. The CDR3 loop spans 16 amino acids. The germline V and J ends were trimmed by 0 bases and 0 bases, with 11 bases remaining between them. The V gene's germline CDR1 is MNHEY and CDR2 SVGEGT. CDR3 amino acids: CASSYSNTIMNTEAFF. In DNA form, the CDR3 reads TGTGCCAGCAGTTACTCGAACACAATTATGAACACTGAAGCTTTCTTT.

The V and J genes are TRBV2 and TRBJ1-1; TRBD1 aligns across 8 bases. The ends lost 3 bases at V and 7 bases at J; junction bases unmatched: 10. In germline, CDR1 is SNHLY, CDR2 FYNNEI. This CDR3 contains 15 residues. The CDR3 bases are TGTGCCAGCAGTGATTTAGGCAGGGGGCAGGTTGAAGCTTTCTTT. It yields the protein CASSDLGRGQVEAFF.

This clone was recorded only once. The chain combines TRBV27 with TRBJ2-6; possible D gene TRBD2, 5 bases. V shed 5 bases and J shed 7 bases, with 9 bases lying between them. This CDR3 contains 13 residues. The V gene's germline CDR1 is MNHEY and CDR2 SMNVEV (reference sequence). The CDR3 region is CASSKGVANVLTF. In DNA, the CDR3 is TGTGCCAGCAGTAAGGGAGTAGCCAACGTCCTGACTTTC.

The chain uses TRBV28 and TRBJ1-1; no clear D. V lost 10 bases, J lost 3 bases, and 15 bases lay in between. Germline V lookup: CDR1 MDHEN, CDR2 SYDVKM. There are 13 residues in the CDR3. This CDR3 is CATLGPVDTEAFF. In nucleotides, the CDR3 is TGTGCCACCCTTGGTCCGGTCGACACTGAAGCTTTCTTT.

This chain joins TRBV27 and TRBJ1-2, with TRBD1 matching over 8 bases. V shed 5 bases, J shed 4 bases, and the junction held 6 bases outside the gene matches. Germline V gene data show CDR1 as MNHEY and CDR2 as SMNVEV (reference sequence). This CDR3 contains 14 residues. CDR3 DNA sequence: TGTGCCAGCAGTGACAGGGGTGAGAGCTATGGCTACACCTTC. Translating it yields CASSDRGESYGYTF.

This clone was seen a single time. The V and J genes are TRBV5-1 and TRBJ2-7; 7 bases are shared with TRBD1. Germline V gene sequence: CDR1 SGHRS, CDR2 YFSETQ. J gave up 2 bases and V 5 bases, and 4 bases lay outside the gene matches. This CDR3 has 13 residues. The CDR3 loop reads CASSLQGPYEQYF. The CDR3 DNA follows: TGCGCCAGCAGTCTACAGGGGCCCTACGAGCAGTACTTC.

J is TRBJ2-7 and V is TRBV6-5; D gene unclear. V was clipped by 2 bases and J by 3 bases, with 14 bases between them. The CDR3 sequence is 15 residues long. The V gene's germline CDR1 is MNHEY and CDR2 SVGAGI. The CDR3 loop is CASSYGSTPDYEQYF. CDR3 DNA sequence: TGTGCCAGCAGTTACGGAAGCACTCCCGACTACGAGCAGTACTTC.